These T cell receptor beta chains were read from a single sample in a study of post-analysis software for immune sequencing data. MiXCR, applied by TCRdb to the PCR reads, yields one record per CDR3 protein. Of hundreds of thousands of distinct CDR3 sequences in the sample, roughly 47% are singletons; the top ten hold roughly 1.7%. Sequenced: blood. Receptors were obtained from a girl between 5 and 17 years old with multiple sclerosis. Each CDR3 is given with its conserved first and last residue. A D gene is named only where the DNA matches it firmly. The size field is filled for only some rows; it gives once, few, many or a size class.

abundance	v_gene	d_gene	j_gene	CDR3nt	CDR3aa
once	TRBV5-1	NA	TRBJ2-5	TGCGCCAGCAATCCCGTTCCTGAGGAGACCCAGTACTTC	CASNPVPEETQYF
few	TRBV12-3/TRBV12-4	NA	TRBJ2-7	TGTGCCAGCAGTTTAAGCCCCTCCGAGCAGTACTTC	CASSLSPSEQYF
NA	TRBV5-6	TRBD1	TRBJ1-2	TGTGCCAGCAGCGACACAGGGGGCAATGGCTACACCTTC	CASSDTGGNGYTF
few	TRBV2	NA	TRBJ1-2	TGTGCCAGCAGTGAACTATCATACTTAGGGGCCCTGGACTATGGCTACACCTTC	CASSELSYLGALDYGYTF
NA	TRBV29-1	NA	TRBJ2-1	TGCAGCGTTGGTAGGAGTGAGCAGTTCTTC	CSVGRSEQFF
few	TRBV5-1	NA	TRBJ2-5	TGCGCCAGCAGCTTAGCCGGGAAAAAGGAGACCCAGTACTTC	CASSLAGKKETQYF
few	TRBV12-3/TRBV12-4	NA	TRBJ1-2	TGTGCCAGCAGCCCCCTTAATGCGGGGGGCCATGGCTACACCTTC	CASSPLNAGGHGYTF
few	TRBV4-1	TRBD1	TRBJ1-2	TGCGCCAGCAGCCAAGAAAAGTTGAGGGGACAGGGGGCAAAAGGCTACACCTTC	CASSQEKLRGQGAKGYTF
few	TRBV25-1	TRBD1	TRBJ1-2	TGTGCCAGCAGTATCTGGGACAGAAACTATGGCTACACCTTC	CASSIWDRNYGYTF
NA	TRBV6-5	NA	TRBJ1-1	TGTGCCAGCCGAAGCTGGGGGTTCACTGAAGCTTTCTTT	CASRSWGFTEAFF
NA	TRBV9	NA	TRBJ2-3	TGTGCCAGCAGCACAACAGGCACGCAGTATTTT	CASSTTGTQYF
NA	TRBV29-1	TRBD1	TRBJ1-2	TGCAGCGTTGGGGACAGGCGTAACTATGGCTACACCTTC	CSVGDRRNYGYTF
NA	TRBV20-1	TRBD1	TRBJ2-3	TGCAGTGCTTCCGACAGGGGGAAAGCGGATACGCAGTATTTT	CSASDRGKADTQYF
NA	TRBV7-9	TRBD2	TRBJ2-1	TGTGCCAGCATCCCGACTAGCGGCTCCTACAATGAGCAGTTCTTC	CASIPTSGSYNEQFF
NA	TRBV27	NA	TRBJ2-7	TGTGCCTGCAGTTTACACAGGGTTGCCTACGAGCAGTACTTC	CACSLHRVAYEQYF
once	TRBV7-9	TRBD1	TRBJ1-2	TGTGCCAGCAGCGCCGGGACAGGGGGGGATGCTAACTATGGCTACACCTTC	CASSAGTGGDANYGYTF
NA	TRBV6-1	NA	TRBJ1-1	TGTGCCAGCAGTGTGGGGATGATAGCGAACACTGAAGCTTTCTTT	CASSVGMIANTEAFF
NA	TRBV12-3/TRBV12-4	NA	TRBJ2-7	TGTGCCAGCAGTTTTCGGATCGACGGCTACGAGCAGTACTTC	CASSFRIDGYEQYF
NA	TRBV12-3/TRBV12-4	NA	TRBJ1-4	TGTGCCAGCAGTGACTTAGGGAATGAAAAACTGTTTTTT	CASSDLGNEKLFF
few	TRBV6-5	TRBD2	TRBJ2-3	TGTGCCAGCAAACCCCCAGCGGGAGAAGGCACAGATACGCAGTATTTT	CASKPPAGEGTDTQYF
once	TRBV12-3/TRBV12-4	NA	TRBJ2-3	TGTGCCAGCAGTTTTGGTCTGGGGGGCGGCTACACAGATACGCAGTATTTT	CASSFGLGGGYTDTQYF
NA	TRBV5-1	NA	TRBJ2-6	TGCGCCAGCAGCTCCAGGACCGGTTTCGGCGGGGGGGCCAACGTCCTGACTTTC	CASSSRTGFGGGANVLTF
few	TRBV12-3/TRBV12-4	NA	TRBJ2-1	TGTGCCAGCACCCCTGCATTTCCGCGCAATGAGCAGTTCTTC	CASTPAFPRNEQFF
once	TRBV7-8	TRBD2	TRBJ2-3	TGTGCCAGCAGCCCAATAGCGGGGGGGCCTGCAGATACGCAGTATTTT	CASSPIAGGPADTQYF
NA	TRBV5-1	NA	TRBJ2-3	TGCGCCAGCAGCCCCGTCAGTTCCGGGGCCACAGATACGCAGTATTTT	CASSPVSSGATDTQYF
few	TRBV5-5	NA	TRBJ2-5	TGTGCCAGCAGCTCTCATCTAGTGGGAGAGACCCAGTACTTC	CASSSHLVGETQYF
few	TRBV7-8	NA	TRBJ1-1	TGTGCCAGCAGCCCACAGGTGAACACTGAAGCTTTCTTT	CASSPQVNTEAFF
few	TRBV29-1	NA	TRBJ2-1	TGCAGCGTTGAAGGTCATGGGGGCAATGAGCAGTTCTTC	CSVEGHGGNEQFF
few	TRBV12-3/TRBV12-4	NA	TRBJ2-5	TGTGCCAGCAGTCAACTCAGTCCCCGCGAAGAGACCCAGTACTTC	CASSQLSPREETQYF
few	TRBV9	NA	TRBJ2-5	TGTGCCAGCAGCCCCTCCTTAGCGGACCAAGAGACCCAGTACTTC	CASSPSLADQETQYF
few	TRBV19	TRBD2	TRBJ2-3	TGTGCCAGTAGACCTTTACCGGGACTAGCGGTTAGCACAGATACGCAGTATTTT	CASRPLPGLAVSTDTQYF
NA	TRBV5-1	TRBD2	TRBJ2-1	TGCGCCAGCAAGCTTGGACTAGCGGGAGGTTACAATGAGCAGTTCTTC	CASKLGLAGGYNEQFF
NA	TRBV3-1	TRBD2	TRBJ2-7	TGTGCCAGCAGCCCTGCTAGCGGGAGTTCCTACGAGCAGTACTTC	CASSPASGSSYEQYF
few	TRBV4-1	TRBD2	TRBJ2-7	TGCGCCAGCAGCCAACGGGGGGGAGTCGGCTACGAGCAGTACTTC	CASSQRGGVGYEQYF
NA	TRBV5-1	NA	TRBJ2-4	TGCGCCAGCAGCCCGCGCCCTGGAAACATTCAGTACTTC	CASSPRPGNIQYF
few	TRBV24-1	NA	TRBJ2-7	TGTGCCACCAGAGGCGGGATCTCCTACGAGCAGTACTTC	CATRGGISYEQYF
NA	TRBV4-1	NA	TRBJ2-7	TGCGCCAGCAGCACTCACAGCAGCCCCACCTACGAGCAGTACTTC	CASSTHSSPTYEQYF
NA	TRBV4-1	TRBD2	TRBJ2-3	TGCGCCAGCAGTCAGATGCTAGCGGGAGGGACAGATACGCAGTATTTT	CASSQMLAGGTDTQYF
NA	TRBV6-1	NA	TRBJ2-4	TGTGCCAGCAGGGACACCAGCTTCGACATTCAGTACTTC	CASRDTSFDIQYF
few	TRBV7-8	NA	TRBJ2-1	TGTGCCAGCAGCTTAGCTTCGACAGCGCCTGTTCTCATCAAGCAGTTCTTC	CASSLASTAPVLIKQFF
NA	TRBV5-1	NA	TRBJ2-5	TGCGCCAGCAGCTTGGCGAGCAGACAAGAGACCCAGTACTTC	CASSLASRQETQYF
NA	TRBV3-1	NA	TRBJ2-7	TGTGCCAGCCGCGATGGGACAATAATCTCCTACGAGCAGTACTTC	CASRDGTIISYEQYF
few	TRBV10-3	NA	TRBJ2-1	TGTGCCATCAGTGAGTCGGGCAGGGCCGACAATGAGCAGTTCTTC	CAISESGRADNEQFF
NA	TRBV5-1	NA	TRBJ1-5	TGCGCCAGCAGCGGCGGAGAAAATCAGCCCCAGCATTTT	CASSGGENQPQHF
NA	TRBV7-2	NA	TRBJ1-1	TGTGCCAGCAGCTTAGGGGGACCGATTCCCACTGAAGCTTTCTTT	CASSLGGPIPTEAFF
NA	TRBV4-1	TRBD1	TRBJ2-1	TGCGCCAGCAGCCACGGACAGGGGACCCTCTACGAGCAGTTCTTC	CASSHGQGTLYEQFF
NA	TRBV29-1	NA	TRBJ2-5	TGCAGCCCTGATGGGTCAGGAGAGACCCAGTACTTC	CSPDGSGETQYF
few	TRBV7-8	TRBD1	TRBJ1-6	TGTGCCAGCAGCCCAGGGACAGACGCCCTCCAAAAAAATTCACCCCTCCACTTT	CASSPGTDALQKNSPLHF
few	TRBV28	NA	TRBJ2-7	TGTGCCAGCAGTTTGTGGCGGGTCCCCTACGAGCAGTACTTC	CASSLWRVPYEQYF
NA	TRBV6-5	TRBD2	TRBJ2-3	TGTGCCAGCAGACCAACGGGGGGAGATACGCAGTATTTT	CASRPTGGDTQYF
NA	TRBV12-3/TRBV12-4	NA	TRBJ1-2	TGTGCCAGCACCGCCACGGACAGAGGGAATGGCTACACCTTC	CASTATDRGNGYTF
NA	TRBV7-2	TRBD2	TRBJ2-3	TGTGCCAGCAGACGTCGCGGGGGGGACACAGATACGCAGTATTTT	CASRRRGGDTDTQYF
few	TRBV7-2	TRBD2	TRBJ2-1	TGTGCCAGCAGCTTAGGGGGCCGGGGGGTACACAATGAGCAGTTCTTC	CASSLGGRGVHNEQFF
NA	TRBV3-1	TRBD1	TRBJ2-7	TGTGCCAGCAGCCAAGAAGGACAGGGGCCACCCTACGAGCAGTACTTC	CASSQEGQGPPYEQYF
NA	TRBV7-2	NA	TRBJ2-2	TGTGCCAGCAGCTTAGGCTCCGGGCTGTTTTTT	CASSLGSGLFF
NA	TRBV4-1	TRBD2	TRBJ2-3	TGCGCCAGCAGCCAAGATGCCCTAGCGGGAGGGCCCTCGGATACGCAGTATTTT	CASSQDALAGGPSDTQYF
few	TRBV5-1	TRBD1	TRBJ1-2	TGCGCCAGCGAGGGGACAGGAACAAACTATGGCTACACCTTC	CASEGTGTNYGYTF
NA	TRBV12-3/TRBV12-4	TRBD1	TRBJ1-1	TGTGCCAGCAGGCCGGGACAGGGGGCTGGAGCTTTCTTT	CASRPGQGAGAFF
few	TRBV10-3	TRBD2	TRBJ2-3	TGTGCCATCAGTGAGTCGATGCGGGGGGTCACAGATACGCAGTATTTT	CAISESMRGVTDTQYF
few	TRBV12-3/TRBV12-4	TRBD2	TRBJ2-1	TGTGCCAGCAACCTAGCGGGGAGGTCCTACAATGAGCAGTTCTTC	CASNLAGRSYNEQFF